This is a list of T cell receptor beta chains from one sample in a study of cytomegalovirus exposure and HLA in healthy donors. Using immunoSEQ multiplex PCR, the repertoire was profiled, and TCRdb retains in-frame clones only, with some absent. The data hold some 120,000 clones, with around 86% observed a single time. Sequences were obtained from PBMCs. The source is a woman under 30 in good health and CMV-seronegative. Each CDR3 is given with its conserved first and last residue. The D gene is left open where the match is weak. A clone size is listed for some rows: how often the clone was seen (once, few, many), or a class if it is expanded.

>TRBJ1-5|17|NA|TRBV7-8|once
CASSLKQGIIGNQPQHF
TGTGCCAGCAGCTTAAAACAGGGAATCATTGGCAATCAGCCCCAGCATTTT
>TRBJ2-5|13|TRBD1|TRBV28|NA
CASGQGPSETQYF
TGTGCCAGCGGACAGGGGCCGTCAGAGACCCAGTACTTC
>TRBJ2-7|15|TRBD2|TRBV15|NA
CATSREPGGADEQYF
TGTGCCACCAGCAGAGAACCGGGAGGAGCGGACGAGCAGTACTTC
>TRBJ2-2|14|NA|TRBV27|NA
CASSWDTSTGELFF
TGTGCCAGCAGTTGGGACACTAGCACCGGGGAGCTGTTTTTT
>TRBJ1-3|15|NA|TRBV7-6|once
CASSLEIDSGNTIYF
TGTGCCAGCAGCTTAGAAATAGACTCTGGAAACACCATATATTTT
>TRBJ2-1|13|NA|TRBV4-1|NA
CASSRVAFGEQFF
TGCGCCAGCAGCCGAGTAGCCTTCGGGGAGCAGTTCTTC
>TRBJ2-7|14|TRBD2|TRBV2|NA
CASSLEREPDEQYF
TGTGCCAGCAGCCTGGAGCGGGAGCCCGACGAGCAGTACTTC
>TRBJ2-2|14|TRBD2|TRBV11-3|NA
CASSAGGGTGELFF
TGTGCCAGCAGCGCTGGGGGGGGTACCGGGGAGCTGTTTTTT
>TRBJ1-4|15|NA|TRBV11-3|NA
CASSPAPDWGEKLFF
TGTGCCAGCAGCCCGGCCCCGGACTGGGGTGAAAAACTGTTTTTT
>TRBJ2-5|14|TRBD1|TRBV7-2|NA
CASSWTGGQETQYF
TGTGCCAGCAGCTGGACAGGGGGCCAAGAGACCCAGTACTTC
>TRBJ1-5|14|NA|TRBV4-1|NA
CASSLTGYGTPQHF
TGCGCCAGCAGCCTTACAGGGTATGGGACGCCCCAGCATTTT
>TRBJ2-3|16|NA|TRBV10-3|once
CAISATSISSTDTQYF
TGTGCCATCAGTGCCACTAGCATCTCTAGCACAGATACGCAGTATTTT
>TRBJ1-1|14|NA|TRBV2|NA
CASRVQGGSTEAFF
TGTGCCAGCAGGGTACAGGGAGGGAGCACTGAAGCTTTCTTT
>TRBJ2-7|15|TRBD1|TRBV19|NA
CASSNEGALTYEQYF
TGTGCCAGTAGTAATGAGGGGGCCCTAACCTACGAGCAGTACTTC
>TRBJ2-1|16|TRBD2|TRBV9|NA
CASSVDLREPNNEQFF
TGTGCCAGCAGCGTAGACTTGCGGGAGCCAAACAATGAGCAGTTCTTC
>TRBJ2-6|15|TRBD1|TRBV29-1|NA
CSVEGQGGGANVLTF
TGCAGCGTGGAGGGACAGGGTGGTGGGGCCAACGTCCTGACTTTC